Presented here are 17 T cell receptor beta chains from one specimen sequenced in a study of T cells in localized non-small cell lung cancer. The data were produced by immunoSEQ multiplex PCR, yet TCRdb's version contains in-frame clones alone and is incomplete. The data show approximately 4,500 clones, with less than 40% seen just once and 8.2% held by the top ten. Sequencing was performed on lung tumor tissue, taken before any cancer treatment. Receptors were obtained from a male donor at least 60 years old with stage I lung adenocarcinoma.

The V call is TRBV5-1, the J call TRBJ1-5; TRBD1 aligns across 8 bases. J gave up 6 bases and V 1 base, and 6 bases lay outside the gene matches. Germline lookup yields CDR1 SGHRS and CDR2 YFSETQ. The CDR3 sequence is 15 residues long. CDR3 sequence reads: CASSLSGQGGQPQHF. As DNA, the CDR3 is TGCGCCAGCAGCTTGTCTGGACAGGGCGGTCAGCCCCAGCATTTT.

CDR3 protein: CASSVGGQSTDTQYF. The CDR3 DNA sequence: TGTGCCAGCAGCGTAGGGGGACAGAGCACAGATACGCAGTATTTT. J is TRBJ2-3 and V is TRBV9; 7 positions agree with TRBD1. CDR3 length equals 15 residues. Germline CDR1 SGDLS, CDR2 YYNGEE. Losses at the gene ends were 0 bases for V and 0 bases for J; bases not matched to a gene: 1. Full variable domain (remainder filled in from reference TRBV9 and TRBJ2-3): DSGVTQTPKHLITATGQRVTLRCSPRSGDLSVYWYQQSLDQGLQFLIQYYNGEERAKGNILERFSAQQFPDLHSELNLSSLELGDSALYFCASSVGGQSTDTQYFGPGTRLTVL.

This clone was detected only a few times. V is TRBV11-3 and J is TRBJ1-2; D remains unclear. The CDR3 is 14 residues long. V lost 6 bases and J 6 bases, leaving 17 bases between the germline ends. The germline V gene has CDR1 SGHNT and CDR2 YENEEA. The CDR3 nucleotides are TGTGCCAGCAGTAGTAATACGGCCCGGGATGGCTACACCTTC. As protein: CASSSNTARDGYTF.

The V call is TRBV5-1, the J call TRBJ2-1; either TRBD1 or TRBD2 may fit D (5 bases each). V was cut by 0 bases and J by 7 bases, with 14 bases left in between. The germline V gene has CDR1 SGHRS and CDR2 YFSETQ. CDR3 length: 15 amino acids. For the CDR3, the DNA is TGCGCCAGCAGCTTGGATGGGCAGGGAGTGAATGAGCAGTTCTTC. This codes for CASSLDGQGVNEQFF.

The chain carries TRBV11-3 and TRBJ1-4, with a weak D call TRBD1 (6 bases). Trimming took off 4 bases at V and 3 bases at J, with 12 bases between the two ends. Per germline, CDR1 SGHNT and CDR2 YENEEA. The CDR3 is 15 residues long. For the CDR3, the DNA is TGTGCCAGCAGCTACTCAGGGGATTCTAATGAAAAACTGTTTTTT. This codes for CASSYSGDSNEKLFF.

This clone was seen a handful of times. The genes are TRBV19 and TRBJ2-1; D is unclear. The CDR3 spans 14 residues. Germline CDR1 LNHDA, CDR2 SQIVND (reference sequence). The germline V and J ends were trimmed by 5 bases and 3 bases, with 11 bases remaining between them. CDR3 in amino acids: CASSSRTVYNEQFF. CDR3 in DNA: TGTGCCAGTAGTTCCAGGACGGTCTACAATGAGCAGTTCTTC.

This chain links TRBV25-1 with TRBJ1-2; the D is unclear. Trimming took 4 bases from V and 6 from J, leaving 9 bases between them. Germline V gene data show CDR1 as MGHDK and CDR2 as SYGVNS. CDR3 length equals 12 residues. The CDR3 DNA reads TGTGCCAGCAGTGCTGGTTCTCATGGCTACACCTTC. Protein sequence: CASSAGSHGYTF.

The chain employs TRBV29-1 and TRBJ1-1; 7 bases map to TRBD1. Trimming removed 3 bases from V and 0 bases from J; junction bases left unmatched: 1. This CDR3 has 13 amino acids. Germline lookup yields CDR1 SQVTM and CDR2 ANQGSEA. The chain's CDR3 is CSVETGLNTEAFF. The CDR3 DNA is TGCAGCGTTGAGACAGGGCTGAACACTGAAGCTTTCTTT.

This chain connects TRBV5-1 to TRBJ1-2; D gene uncertain. Trimming removed 0 bases at V and 6 bases at J, with 12 bases between. Germline V gene lookup returns CDR1 SGHRS and CDR2 YFSETQ. This CDR3 contains 14 residues. CDR3 coding DNA: TGCGCCAGCAGCTTGGCCGTCGACAACAATGGCTACACCTTC. Translated: CASSLAVDNNGYTF.

The chain employs TRBV11-3 and TRBJ1-2; 9 bases are shared with TRBD1. The length of the CDR3 is 14 residues. V lost 3 bases and J lost 5; bases outside the gene matches: 4. Germline-derived CDR1 and CDR2 are SGHNT and YENEEA. The CDR3 protein is CASSLAGTGYGYTF. The CDR3 nucleotides are TGTGCCAGCAGCTTGGCAGGGACAGGGTATGGCTACACCTTC. The whole variable domain, filled in from reference TRBV11-3 and TRBJ1-2, reads EAGVVQSPRYKIIEKKQPVAFWCNPISGHNTLYWYLQNLGQGPELLIRYENEEAVDDSQLPKDRFSAERLKGVDSTLKIQPAELGDSAVYLCASSLAGTGYGYTFGSGTRLTVV.

The rearrangement uses TRBV6-8 and TRBJ1-6; no firm D call. Looked up from germline, CDR1 is MNHGY and CDR2 is SAAAGT. This CDR3 contains 14 residues. The germline V and J ends were trimmed by 10 bases and 10 bases, with 20 bases remaining between them. CDR3 nucleotide sequence: TGTGCCATCAGGAGGACCGGTGGTGAGTCACCCCTCCACTTT. Amino acids: CAIRRTGGESPLHF.

The genes are TRBV11-3 and TRBJ2-5; 9 bases are a match to TRBD2. V was pared by 4 bases and J by 2 bases, with 8 bases of the junction left unmatched. The CDR3 is 16 residues long. The germline V gene encodes CDR1 SGHNT and CDR2 YENEEA. CDR3: CASSSNLAGKQETQYF. CDR3 DNA: TGTGCCAGCAGCTCGAATCTAGCGGGGAAACAAGAGACCCAGTACTTC.

The chain links TRBV25-1 to TRBJ2-4, with a weak D call TRBD2 (5 bases). Trimming stripped 2 bases from V and 5 bases from J, with 13 bases between. The germline gives CDR1 MGHDK, CDR2 SYGVNS. There are 15 residues in the CDR3. The CDR3 DNA is TGTGCCAGCAGTGAAGGGAGACTCCGGGAAAACATTCAGTACTTC. This codes for CASSEGRLRENIQYF.

This clone was seen only a few times. The junction does not match germline at one end; this may be a read error. The V gene is TRBV6-8, the J gene TRBJ1-2; maybe TRBD1 (5 bases). The CDR3 is 16 residues long. Germline CDR1 is MNHGY and CDR2 is SAAAGT. CDR3 in amino acids: CAISGSGTSDPYGYTF. The DNA for the CDR3 is TGTGCCATCAGTGGCTCCGGGACGTCAGACCCCTATGGCTACACCTTC.

The chain couples TRBV5-1 to TRBJ2-3; TRBD1 aligns across 12 bases. Germline V CDR1 and CDR2: SGHRS, YFSETQ. CDR3 length: 18 amino acids. J gave up 2 bases and V 5 bases, and 12 bases lay outside the gene matches. CDR3 sequence: CASSTGTGGIITTDTQYF. In DNA form, the CDR3 reads TGCGCCAGCAGTACCGGGACAGGGGGCATAATAACCACAGATACGCAGTATTTT. Full variable domain (rest looked up from reference TRBV5-1 and TRBJ2-3): KAGVTQTPRYLIKTRGQQVTLSCSPISGHRSVSWYQQTPGQGLQFLFEYFSETQRNKGNFPGRFSGRQFSNSRSEMNVSTLELGDSALYLCASSTGTGGIITTDTQYFGPGTRLTVL.

This clone came up a few times. The rearrangement joins TRBV19 to TRBJ2-3; D possibly matches TRBD1 or TRBD2 (5 bases each). This CDR3 has 13 residues. V was cut by 4 bases and J by 4 bases, with 9 bases left in between. CDR1 and CDR2 from the germline V gene are LNHDA and SQIVND (reference sequence). The DNA of the CDR3 is TGTGCCAGTAGTACGGGACGTTCAGATACGCAGTATTTT. Translation gives CASSTGRSDTQYF.

This clone appeared a few times. V and J are TRBV7-4 and TRBJ1-5, with 9 nucleotides matching TRBD1. The CDR3 has 16 residues. Germline CDR1 reads SGHVT; CDR2 reads SQSDAQ. J gave up 4 bases and V 6 bases, and 10 bases lay outside the gene matches. CDR3 amino acids: CASSSPSGQGNQPQHF. In nucleotides, the CDR3 is TGTGCCAGCAGTTCGCCCTCGGGACAGGGTAATCAGCCCCAGCATTTT. Variable domain in full (rest from reference TRBV7-4 and TRBJ1-5): GAGVSQSPRYKVAKRGRDVALRCDSISGHVTLYWYRQTLGQGSEVLTYSQSDAQRDKSGRPSGRFSAERPERSVSTLKIQRTEQGDSAVYLCASSSPSGQGNQPQHFGDGTRLSIL.